This T cell receptor beta chain was captured by sequencing in a study of low-dose radiotherapy and immunotherapy resistance in tumors. As for the study in general: For Cohort 1, fractions of 0.5 Gy were given every 2 weeks, reaching 6.5 Gy overall. The study gave patients oral aspirin 300 mg daily for four cycles from cycle 1 day 1.

Indicated time point: before trial treatment. Donors received nivolumab, ipilimumab, aspirin, low-dose cyclophosphamide and low-dose radiotherapy. PCR amplification of the TCRs was performed with Phusion for 20 PCR cycles, and it relied on a constant-region primer together with a V-primer adapter. TCRdb passed the reads through MiXCR, listing each CDR3 protein once. The sample shows about 50,000 distinct CDR3 sequences, 10% to 15% of them seen only once. In germline, CDR1 is SGHAT, CDR2 FQNNGV. The length of the CDR3 is 12 residues. V was trimmed by 5 bases and J by 6 bases, leaving 10 bases between them. There are many counts of this clonotype.

This clonotype was obtained from a female donor with ovarian cancer. V and J are TRBV11-2 and TRBJ1-1; D uncertain. This specimen consisted of PBMCs, obtained before treatment. The CDR3 nucleotides are TGTGCCAGCAGCCTGGGCCGCGCTGAAGCTTTCTTT. The encoded protein is CASSLGRAEAFF.